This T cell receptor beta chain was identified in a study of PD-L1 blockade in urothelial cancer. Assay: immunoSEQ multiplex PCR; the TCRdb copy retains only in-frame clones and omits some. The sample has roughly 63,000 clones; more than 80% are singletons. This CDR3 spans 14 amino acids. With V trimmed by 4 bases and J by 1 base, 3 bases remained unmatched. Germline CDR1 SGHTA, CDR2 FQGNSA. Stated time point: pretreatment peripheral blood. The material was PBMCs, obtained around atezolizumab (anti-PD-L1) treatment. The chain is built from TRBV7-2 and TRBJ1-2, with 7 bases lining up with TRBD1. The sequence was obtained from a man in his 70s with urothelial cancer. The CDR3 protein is CASSSNRGNYGYTF. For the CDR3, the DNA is TGTGCCAGCAGCTCCAACAGGGGTAACTATGGCTACACCTTC.